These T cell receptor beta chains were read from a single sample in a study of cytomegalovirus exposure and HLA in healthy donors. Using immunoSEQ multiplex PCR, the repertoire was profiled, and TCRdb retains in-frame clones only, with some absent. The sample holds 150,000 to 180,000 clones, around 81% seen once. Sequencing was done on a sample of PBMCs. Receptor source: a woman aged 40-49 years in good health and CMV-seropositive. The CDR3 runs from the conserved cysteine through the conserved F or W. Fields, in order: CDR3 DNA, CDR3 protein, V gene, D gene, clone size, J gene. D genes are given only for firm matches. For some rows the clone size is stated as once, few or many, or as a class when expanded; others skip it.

TGTGCCAGCAGCTACCTACCGGGACAAGTCACTGAAGCTTTCTTT CASSYLPGQVTEAFF TRBV7-2 - - TRBJ1-1
TGTGCCAGCAGCCGGACTAGCGGGGACATATACGAGCAGTACTTC CASSRTSGDIYEQYF TRBV11-2 TRBD2 once TRBJ2-7
TGTGCCAGCAGTCCCAACTCCCGAGGACAGGCGGGGGAAAAACTGTTTTTT CASSPNSRGQAGEKLFF TRBV6-4 TRBD1 - TRBJ1-4
TGTGCCAGTAGTTCCGACGGGTCCTACACCTTC CASSSDGSYTF TRBV19 - once TRBJ1-2
TGTGCCACCAGCACCTTATCCGGGTTGAGCTCCTACAATGAGCAGTTCTTC CATSTLSGLSSYNEQFF TRBV15 - - TRBJ2-1
TGTGCCAGCAGCAAGGAGGCGGCAAACACCGGGGAGCTGTTTTTT CASSKEAANTGELFF TRBV5-4 - - TRBJ2-2
TGTGCCAGCAGCCAAAATCCTCCGGGAACTACGGATGAGCAGTTCTTC CASSQNPPGTTDEQFF TRBV4-2 - - TRBJ2-1
TGTGCCACCAGCAGAGATGAGACTAGCCGGAGGGAGACCCAGTACTTC CATSRDETSRRETQYF TRBV15 TRBD2 - TRBJ2-5
TGTGCCAGCAAGACGACTGTGAGCTCCTACGAGCAGTACTTC CASKTTVSSYEQYF TRBV28 - - TRBJ2-7
TGCGCCAGCAGTCTAAGTTTGGACAGTTACACAGATACGCAGTATTTT CASSLSLDSYTDTQYF TRBV23-1 - - TRBJ2-3
TGCGCCAGCAGCTCGGGTAACAGGCGAAAAGATACGCAGTATTTT CASSSGNRRKDTQYF TRBV5-1 - - TRBJ2-3
TGCGCCAGCACTTTTGGGACACCCGAACACGGGGAGCTGTTTTTT CASTFGTPEHGELFF TRBV10-2 - - TRBJ2-2
TGTGCCAGCTCTTTGGCGGGAGGTTCCTACAATGAGCAGTTCTTC CASSLAGGSYNEQFF TRBV18 TRBD2 - TRBJ2-1
TGTGCCAGTAGCTACAGGGGGGGGTGGACTGAAGCTTTCTTT CASSYRGGWTEAFF TRBV19 TRBD1 - TRBJ1-1
TGTGCCAGCAGCCCGGGGATGAACACTGAAGCTTTCTTT CASSPGMNTEAFF TRBV21-1 - - TRBJ1-1
TGCGCCAGCAGCCAAACTTACCAACTAGCGGGAGTTTTTCCAAGCGAGCAGTACTTC CASSQTYQLAGVFPSEQYF TRBV4-1 TRBD2 - TRBJ2-7
TGCGCCAGCAGCCTGGAGGGACTAGGGGGCACAGATACGCAGTATTTT CASSLEGLGGTDTQYF TRBV5-1 TRBD2 few TRBJ2-3
TGTGCCAGCAGTTTAAGGCAGGGGCCTCCCTGGACTGAAGCTTTCTTT CASSLRQGPPWTEAFF TRBV28 - - TRBJ1-1
TGTGCCACTGCGGGGGGCTACGAGCAGTACTTC CATAGGYEQYF TRBV10-3 TRBD2 - TRBJ2-7
TGTGCCTACACGCGGATCCCCACCTACGAGCAGTACTTC CAYTRIPTYEQYF TRBV30 - - TRBJ2-7
TGCGCCAGCAGCTTGGGAGCAGGGGTAGATGGCTACACCTTC CASSLGAGVDGYTF TRBV5-1 - - TRBJ1-2
TGCGCCAGCAGCTTGGCCGGGACAGGAAACAATGAGCAGTTCTTC CASSLAGTGNNEQFF TRBV5-1 TRBD1 - TRBJ2-1